A single T cell receptor (beta chain) is shown here with its context. The antigen is undetermined. This entry is derived from a study of T cell responses to AZD1222 COVID-19 vaccine. Clones were sequenced by immunoSEQ multiplex PCR, and TCRdb holds only the in-frame ones, with some missing. The table shows approximately 150,000 clones, with roughly 90% occurring only once. The CDR3 runs 14 residues. Trimming took off 4 bases at V and 5 bases at J, with 17 bases between the two ends. The germline CDR1 and CDR2 sequences are GTSNPN and SVGIG (reference sequence). Study-level points and caveats: Unmutated regions of variants are reportedly targeted by nearly half of spike-specific TCRs. The donor cohort was predominantly white British with a female majority, and clonal diversity may have been underestimated. Only a handful of AZD1222 recipients, more than five in all, had baseline seropositivity.

Material: peripheral blood, obtained 28 days after the second AZD1222 dose. The chain joins TRBV30 to TRBJ1-1; the D is unclear. The sequence derives from an adult who received the AZD1222 COVID-19 vaccine. CDR3 DNA: TGTGCCTGGAAAAGGACGGCATGGGTAACTGAAGCTTTCTTT. Amino acids: CAWKRTAWVTEAFF.